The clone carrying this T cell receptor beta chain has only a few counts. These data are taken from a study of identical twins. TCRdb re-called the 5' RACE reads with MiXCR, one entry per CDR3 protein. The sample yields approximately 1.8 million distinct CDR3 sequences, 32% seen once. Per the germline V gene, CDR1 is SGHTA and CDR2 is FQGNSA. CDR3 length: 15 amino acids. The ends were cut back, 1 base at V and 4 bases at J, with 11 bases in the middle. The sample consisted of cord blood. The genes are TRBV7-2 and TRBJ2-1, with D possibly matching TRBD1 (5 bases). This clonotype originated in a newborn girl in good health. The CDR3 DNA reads TGTGCCAGCAGCTTAGATACAGGAGCTTACAATGAGCAGTTCTTC. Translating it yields CASSLDTGAYNEQFF. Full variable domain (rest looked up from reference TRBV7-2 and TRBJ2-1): GAGVSQSPSNKVTEKGKDVELRCDPISGHTALYWYRQSLGQGLEFLIYFQGNSAPDKSGLPSDRFSAERTGGSVSTLTIQRTQQEDSAVYLCASSLDTGAYNEQFFGPGTRLTVL.